This T cell receptor (beta chain) was captured in a study of response to subunit inactivated influenza vaccine. TCRdb analysed the RT-PCR reads with MiXCR anew, one entry per CDR3 protein. The top ten clones hold 7.6% of a sample with about 650,000 distinct CDR3 sequences, 14% of them seen once. The CDR3 is 15 amino acids. Trimming cost V 3 bases and J 10 bases; bases outside gene matches: 11. Per the germline V gene, CDR1 is LGHNA and CDR2 is YSLEER. Worth noting for this clonotype: Its specificity is unknown.

Study-wide findings and caveats: Authors suggested seasonal influenza vaccinations each recruit few new T cells.

Sequencing used PBMCs from blood, obtained 14 days before vaccination. The rearrangement uses TRBV4-3 and TRBJ2-1; 8 bases map to TRBD1. The sequence was collected from a man in his forties or fifties who received an inactivated influenza vaccine. CDR3 DNA sequence: TGCGCCAGCAGCCAGTCCAGGACAGGGCCTAACGAGCAGTTCTTC. Its protein is CASSQSRTGPNEQFF.